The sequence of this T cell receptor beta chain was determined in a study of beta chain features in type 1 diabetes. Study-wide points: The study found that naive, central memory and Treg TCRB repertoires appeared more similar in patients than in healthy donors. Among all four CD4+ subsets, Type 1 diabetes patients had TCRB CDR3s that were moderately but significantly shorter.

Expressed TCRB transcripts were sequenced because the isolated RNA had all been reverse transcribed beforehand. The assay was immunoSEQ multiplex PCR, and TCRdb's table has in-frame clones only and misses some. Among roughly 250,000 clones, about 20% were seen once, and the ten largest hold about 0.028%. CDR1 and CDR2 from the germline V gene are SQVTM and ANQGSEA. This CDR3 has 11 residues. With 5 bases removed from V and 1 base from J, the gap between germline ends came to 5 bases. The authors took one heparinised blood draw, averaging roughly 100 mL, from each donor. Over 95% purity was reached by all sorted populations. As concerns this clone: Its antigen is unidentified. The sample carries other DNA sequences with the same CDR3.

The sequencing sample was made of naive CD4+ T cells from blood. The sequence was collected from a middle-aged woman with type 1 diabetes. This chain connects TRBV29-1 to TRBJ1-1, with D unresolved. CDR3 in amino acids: CSVYRNTEAFF. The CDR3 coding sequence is TGCAGCGTTTACAGGAACACTGAAGCTTTCTTT.